This paragraph covers one T cell receptor (beta chain) sequence. The entry originates in a study of T cell changes during pregnancy in multiple sclerosis. The germline CDR1 and CDR2 sequences are LGHNA and YSLEER. CDR3 length: 20 amino acids. J was trimmed by 2 bases and V by 2 bases; bases with no gene match: 14. Sequencing was performed with immunoSEQ multiplex PCR; in TCRdb, only in-frame clones are kept and a portion is missing. In the table there are over 50,000 clones, more than 75% of which are singletons. The TCR comes from a female donor in good health, enrolled as a control in a pregnancy study. Source: peripheral blood, taken in the third trimester of pregnancy. The chain couples TRBV4-3 to TRBJ1-6; 8 bases match TRBD1. The CDR3 spells CASSQTPRTGRKTYNSPLHF. Written as DNA, the CDR3 is TGCGCCAGCAGCCAAACCCCCCGGACAGGGAGAAAAACCTATAATTCACCCCTCCACTTT.